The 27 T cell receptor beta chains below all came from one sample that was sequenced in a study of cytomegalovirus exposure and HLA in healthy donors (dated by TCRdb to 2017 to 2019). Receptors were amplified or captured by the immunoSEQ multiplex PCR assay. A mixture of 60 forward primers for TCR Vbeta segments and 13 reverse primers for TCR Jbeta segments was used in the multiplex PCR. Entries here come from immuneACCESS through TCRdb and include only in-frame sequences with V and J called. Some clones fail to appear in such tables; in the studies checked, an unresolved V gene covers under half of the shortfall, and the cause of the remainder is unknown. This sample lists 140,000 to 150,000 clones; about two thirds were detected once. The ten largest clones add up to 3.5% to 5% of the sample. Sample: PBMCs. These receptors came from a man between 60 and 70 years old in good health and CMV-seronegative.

In DNA form, the CDR3 reads TGTGCCTGGAGTGTGGGGACTAGCGGGGTCTACAATGAGCAGTTCTTC. Translation gives CAWSVGTSGVYNEQFF. This chain connects TRBV30 to TRBJ2-1; 13 bases fit TRBD2. Trimming at V came to 0 bases and at J to 3 bases, leaving 2 bases not matched to a gene. The germline gives CDR1 GTSNPN, CDR2 SVGIG (reference sequence). The CDR3 contains 16 residues.

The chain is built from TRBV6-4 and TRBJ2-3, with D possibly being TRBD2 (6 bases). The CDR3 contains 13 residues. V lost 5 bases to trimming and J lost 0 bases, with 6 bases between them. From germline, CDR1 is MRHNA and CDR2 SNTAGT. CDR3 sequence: CASSSGSTDTQYF. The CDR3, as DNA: TGTGCCAGCAGTAGCGGGAGCACAGATACGCAGTATTTT.

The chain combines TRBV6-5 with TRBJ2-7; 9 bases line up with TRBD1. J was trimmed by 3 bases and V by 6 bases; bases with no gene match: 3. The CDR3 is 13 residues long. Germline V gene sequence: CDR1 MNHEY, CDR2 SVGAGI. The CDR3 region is CASRGTGRYEQYF. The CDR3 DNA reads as TGTGCCAGCAGAGGGACAGGGCGCTACGAGCAGTACTTC.

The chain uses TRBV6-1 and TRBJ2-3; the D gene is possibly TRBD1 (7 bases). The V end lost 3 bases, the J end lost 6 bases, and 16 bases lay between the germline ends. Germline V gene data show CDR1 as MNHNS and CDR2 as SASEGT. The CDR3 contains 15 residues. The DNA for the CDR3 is TGTGCCAGCAGTGACAGTTTCGCAGGGGGGGATACGCAGTATTTT. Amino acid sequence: CASSDSFAGGDTQYF.

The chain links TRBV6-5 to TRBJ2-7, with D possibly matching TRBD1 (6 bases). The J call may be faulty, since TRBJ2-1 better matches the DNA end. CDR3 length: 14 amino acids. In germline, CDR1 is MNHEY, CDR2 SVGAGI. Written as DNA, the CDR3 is TGTGCCAGCAGCGACCGACAGGAGACGAATGAGCAGTTCTTC. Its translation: CASSDRQETNEQFF.

CDR3 in amino acids: CASSAQGLGEAFF. In DNA form, the CDR3 reads TGTGCCAGCAGCGCCCAGGGTTTAGGTGAAGCTTTCTTT. V gene TRBV9 combines with J gene TRBJ1-1; possible D gene TRBD1, 5 bases. V lost 3 bases and J lost 7, with 13 bases in between. Germline V gives CDR1 SGDLS, CDR2 YYNGEE. The CDR3 length is 13 residues.

The chain's CDR3 is CASILTSGRVDTQYF. In nucleotides, the CDR3 is TGTGCCAGCATTTTGACTAGCGGGAGGGTGGACACGCAGTATTTT. The V call is TRBV28, the J call TRBJ2-3; 14 bases map to TRBD2. Germline V gene sequence: CDR1 MDHEN, CDR2 SYDVKM. V gave up 7 bases and J gave up 9 bases; unmatched junction bases: 9. The CDR3 sequence is 15 residues long. Variable domain in full (rest from reference TRBV28 and TRBJ2-3): DVKVTQSSRYLVKRTGEKVFLECVQDMDHENMFWYRQDPGLGLRLIYFSYDVKMKEKGDIPEGYSVSREKKERFSLILESASTNQTSMYLCASILTSGRVDTQYFGPGTRLTVL.

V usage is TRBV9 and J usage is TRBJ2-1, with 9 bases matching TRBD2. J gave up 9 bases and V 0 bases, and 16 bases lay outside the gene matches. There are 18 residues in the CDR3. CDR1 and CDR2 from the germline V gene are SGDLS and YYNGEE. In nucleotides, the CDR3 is TGTGCCAGCAGCGTAGCTGCGGGAGGGGATGCTTGGGGGGGTGAGCAGTTCTTC. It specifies CASSVAAGGDAWGGEQFF.

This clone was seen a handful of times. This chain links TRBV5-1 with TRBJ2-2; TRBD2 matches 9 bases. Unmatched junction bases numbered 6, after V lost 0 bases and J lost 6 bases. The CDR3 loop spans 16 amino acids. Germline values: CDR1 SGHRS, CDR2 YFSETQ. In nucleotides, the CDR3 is TGCGCCAGCAGCTTGGTGGTTAGCGGGAGTTCCGGGGAGCTGTTTTTT. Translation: CASSLVVSGSSGELFF.

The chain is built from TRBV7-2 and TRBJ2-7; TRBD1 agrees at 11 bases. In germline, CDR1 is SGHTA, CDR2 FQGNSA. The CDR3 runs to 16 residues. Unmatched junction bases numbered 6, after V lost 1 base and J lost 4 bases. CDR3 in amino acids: CASSLVGTGGGYEQYF. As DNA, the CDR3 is TGTGCCAGCAGCTTAGTCGGGACAGGGGGAGGGTACGAGCAGTACTTC.

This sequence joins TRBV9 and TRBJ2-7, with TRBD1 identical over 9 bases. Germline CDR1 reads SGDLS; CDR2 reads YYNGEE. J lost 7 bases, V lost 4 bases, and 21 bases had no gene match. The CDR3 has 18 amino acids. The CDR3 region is CASSPSPGTGIGVGEQYF. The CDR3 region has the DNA TGTGCCAGCAGCCCGAGTCCCGGGACAGGGATCGGCGTGGGTGAGCAGTACTTC. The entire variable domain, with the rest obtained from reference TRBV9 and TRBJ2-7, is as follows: DSGVTQTPKHLITATGQRVTLRCSPRSGDLSVYWYQQSLDQGLQFLIQYYNGEERAKGNILERFSAQQFPDLHSELNLSSLELGDSALYFCASSPSPGTGIGVGEQYFGPGTRLTVT.

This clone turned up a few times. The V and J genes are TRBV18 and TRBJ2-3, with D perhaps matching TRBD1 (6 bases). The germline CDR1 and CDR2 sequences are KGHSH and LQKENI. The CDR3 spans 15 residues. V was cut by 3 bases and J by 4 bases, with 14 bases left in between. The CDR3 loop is CASSPQRGWADTQYF. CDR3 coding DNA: TGTGCCAGCTCACCGCAAAGGGGGTGGGCAGATACGCAGTATTTT.

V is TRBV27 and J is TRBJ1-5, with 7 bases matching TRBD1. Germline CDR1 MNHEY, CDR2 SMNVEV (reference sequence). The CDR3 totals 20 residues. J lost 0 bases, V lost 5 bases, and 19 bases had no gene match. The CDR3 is CASSLPGLPSGGYSNQPQHF. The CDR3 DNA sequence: TGTGCCAGCAGTCTCCCCGGACTTCCCTCAGGGGGGTATAGCAATCAGCCCCAGCATTTT.

The CDR3 loop is CASSSWAGETQYF. For the CDR3, the DNA is TGTGCCAGCAGCTCTTGGGCGGGAGAGACCCAGTACTTC. The chain has TRBV7-9 and TRBJ2-5, with D maybe TRBD2 (5 bases). Germline V gene sequence: CDR1 SEHNR, CDR2 FQNEAQ (reference sequence). V shed 4 bases and J shed 4 bases, with 10 bases lying between them. The CDR3 has 13 residues. The full variable domain, completed using reference TRBV7-9 and TRBJ2-5, is DTGVSQNPRHKITKRGQNVTFRCDPISEHNRLYWYRQTLGQGPEFLTYFQNEAQLEKSRLLSDRFSAERPKGSFSTLEIQRTEQGDSAMYLCASSSWAGETQYFGPGTRLLVL.

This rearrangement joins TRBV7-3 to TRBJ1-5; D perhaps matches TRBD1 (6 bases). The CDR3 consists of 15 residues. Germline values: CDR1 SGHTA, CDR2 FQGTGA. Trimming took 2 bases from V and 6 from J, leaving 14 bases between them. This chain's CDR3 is CASSLSPGEGQPQHF. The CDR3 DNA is TGTGCCAGCAGCTTATCCCCAGGGGAAGGTCAGCCCCAGCATTTT.

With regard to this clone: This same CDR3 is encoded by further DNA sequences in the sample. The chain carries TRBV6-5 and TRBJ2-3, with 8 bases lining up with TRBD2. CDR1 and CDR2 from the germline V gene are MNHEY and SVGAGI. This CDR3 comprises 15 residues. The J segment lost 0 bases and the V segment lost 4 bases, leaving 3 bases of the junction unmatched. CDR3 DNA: TGTGCCAGCAGTTCCCCTAGCGGGAGCACAGATACGCAGTATTTT. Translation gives CASSSPSGSTDTQYF.

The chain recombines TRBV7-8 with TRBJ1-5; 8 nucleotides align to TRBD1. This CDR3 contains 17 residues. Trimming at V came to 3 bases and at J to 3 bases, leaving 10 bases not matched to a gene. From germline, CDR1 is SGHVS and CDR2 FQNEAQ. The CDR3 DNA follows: TGTGCCAGCAGCTTGGACAGGGTCGCTCGGGTCAATCAGCCCCAGCATTTT. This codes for CASSLDRVARVNQPQHF.

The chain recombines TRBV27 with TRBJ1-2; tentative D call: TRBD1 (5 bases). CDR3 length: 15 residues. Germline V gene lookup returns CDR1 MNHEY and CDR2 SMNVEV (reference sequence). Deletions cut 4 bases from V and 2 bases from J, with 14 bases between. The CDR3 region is CASSSAGQPNYGYTF. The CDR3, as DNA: TGTGCCAGCAGTTCCGCAGGACAACCAAACTATGGCTACACCTTC.

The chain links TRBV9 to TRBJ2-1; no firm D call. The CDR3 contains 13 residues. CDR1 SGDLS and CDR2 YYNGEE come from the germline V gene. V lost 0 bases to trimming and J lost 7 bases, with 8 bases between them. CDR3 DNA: TGTGCCAGCAGCGTAGCGGTTCTAAATGAGCAGTTCTTC. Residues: CASSVAVLNEQFF.

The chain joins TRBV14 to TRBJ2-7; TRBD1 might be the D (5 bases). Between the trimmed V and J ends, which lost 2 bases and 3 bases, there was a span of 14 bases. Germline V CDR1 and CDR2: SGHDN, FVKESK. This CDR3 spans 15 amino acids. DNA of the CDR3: TGTGCCAGCAGCCAACTTAGGCAGGGTGACTACGAGCAGTACTTC. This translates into CASSQLRQGDYEQYF.

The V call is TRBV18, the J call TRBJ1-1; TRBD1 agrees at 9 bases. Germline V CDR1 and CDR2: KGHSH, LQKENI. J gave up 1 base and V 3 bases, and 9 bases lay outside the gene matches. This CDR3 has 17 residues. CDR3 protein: CASSPVWGQGSNTEAFF. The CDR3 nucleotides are TGTGCCAGCTCACCGGTTTGGGGACAGGGATCGAACACTGAAGCTTTCTTT.

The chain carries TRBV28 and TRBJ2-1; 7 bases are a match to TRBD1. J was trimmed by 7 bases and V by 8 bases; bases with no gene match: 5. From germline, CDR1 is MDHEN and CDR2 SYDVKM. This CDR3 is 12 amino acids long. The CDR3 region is CASLTGVNEQFF. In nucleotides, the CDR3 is TGTGCCAGCCTCACAGGGGTGAATGAGCAGTTCTTC.

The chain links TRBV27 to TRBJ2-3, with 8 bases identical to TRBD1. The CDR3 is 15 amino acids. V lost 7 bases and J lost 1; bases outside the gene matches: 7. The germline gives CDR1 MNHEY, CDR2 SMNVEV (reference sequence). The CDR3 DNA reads TGTGCCAGCATTTTCCCGGACAGGGGCACAGATACGCAGTATTTT. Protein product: CASIFPDRGTDTQYF.

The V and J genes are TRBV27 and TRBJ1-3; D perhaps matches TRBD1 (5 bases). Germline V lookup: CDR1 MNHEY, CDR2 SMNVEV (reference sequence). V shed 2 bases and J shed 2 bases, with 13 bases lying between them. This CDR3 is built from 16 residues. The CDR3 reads CASSLTGHLPGNTIYF. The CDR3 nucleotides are TGTGCCAGCAGTTTAACAGGCCATCTTCCTGGAAACACCATATATTTT.

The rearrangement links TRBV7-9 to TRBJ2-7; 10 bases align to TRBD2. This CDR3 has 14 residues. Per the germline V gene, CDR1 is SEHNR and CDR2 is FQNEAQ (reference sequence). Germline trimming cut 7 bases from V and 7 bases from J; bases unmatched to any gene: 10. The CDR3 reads CASTLASGSLEQYF. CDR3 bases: TGTGCCAGCACCCTGGCTAGCGGGAGCCTGGAGCAGTACTTC.

Here the CDR3 DNA reads TGTGCCAGCAGTGAAGAACCCCGGTCCAATCAGCCCCAGCATTTT. This translates into CASSEEPRSNQPQHF. The genes are TRBV2 and TRBJ1-5; D is uncertain. Germline V gives CDR1 SNHLY, CDR2 FYNNEI. The V gene lost 1 base and the J gene lost 3 bases, with 10 bases spanning the gap. The length of the CDR3 is 15 residues.

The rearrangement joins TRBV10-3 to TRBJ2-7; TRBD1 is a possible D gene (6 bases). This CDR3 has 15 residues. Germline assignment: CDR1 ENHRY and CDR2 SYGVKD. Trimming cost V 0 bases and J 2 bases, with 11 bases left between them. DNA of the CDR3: TGTGCCATCAGTGAGTCGAAGGGGGAACCCTACGAGCAGTACTTC. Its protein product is CAISESKGEPYEQYF.